The clone carrying this TCR beta chain was counted between two and nine times. Its antigen is not known. The CDR3 has 12 amino acids. Germline loops: CDR1 SNHLY, CDR2 FYNNEI. Trimming left V 6 bases short and J 0 bases short, with 6 bases between. PCR used 60 Vbeta primers and 13 Jbeta primers. Using immunoSEQ multiplex PCR, the repertoire was profiled, and TCRdb retains in-frame clones only, with some absent. Of 90,000 to 120,000 clones in the sample, around three quarters were seen once. This sample was taken from a study of cytomegalovirus exposure and HLA in healthy donors. At the level of the study: Genotyping of 400 or so donors showed that over 80% belonged to the Caucasian-associated ancestry cluster.

Study-level points and caveats: Rare sequences made up most TCRs, while some public TCRs were found in many donors.

The V call is TRBV2, the J call TRBJ2-7, with a weak D call TRBD1 (5 bases). The material sequenced was PBMCs. This TCR derives from a man in his thirties or forties in good health and CMV-seronegative. The CDR3 DNA reads TGTGCCAGCAGAGGGGCCTCCTACGAGCAGTACTTC. Its protein product is CASRGASYEQYF. The full variable domain, in which reference TRBV2 and TRBJ2-7 provide the parts outside the CDR3, is EPEVTQTPSHQVTQMGQEVILRCVPISNHLYFYWYRQILGQKVEFLVSFYNNEISEKSEIFDDQFSVERPDGSNFTLKIRSTKLEDSAMYFCASRGASYEQYFGPGTRLTVT.